Described below is a single T cell receptor beta chain sequence and its context. By its share of the sample, this clonotype is medium-sized (0.01 to 0.1%). Its antigen is not yet known. The sample holds no much larger clone one base away, and base qualities are not on file. This was a case-control study nested in a cohort of healthcare workers in London, UK, who had nasopharyngeal swab PCR tests and blood samples taken every week. Healthcare workers were recruited during the week of the UK lockdown, between 23 and 31 March 2020, and followed weekly for up to about 15 weeks. These data belong to a study of early T cells in non-severe SARS-CoV-2 infection (dated by TCRdb to 2020 to 2023). General notes on the study: TCR sequencing used bulk RNA from unsorted whole blood, so alpha and beta chains could not be paired. Paper-wide results and their limitations: VDJdb matching was skewed toward anti-spike CD8 responses and likely underestimated virus-specific expansions, missing private and CD4 specificities.

V is cut by 5 bases and J by 9 bases, and the space between the germline ends is 14 bases. In the germline V gene, CDR1 corresponds to SGHAT and CDR2 to FQNNGV. Inclusive of the bounding cysteine and phenylalanine, the CDR3 is 13 residues long. Solely the CDR3 DNA is kept, with 39 bases framed from the first base. Preparation of the library involved 5' RACE. Sequenced using a NextSeq 500. To correct for sequencing error and PCR bias, the TCR library protocol tagged individual cDNA molecules with unique molecular identifiers. TCR alpha and beta chains were both sequenced, and the abundances of alpha and beta sequences in each sample were closely correlated with each other. As for the original processing: Decombinator V4 was used to perform V gene, J gene and CDR3 annotation of TCR sequences. Expanded TCRs were defined as changing significantly between any two time points under a Poisson model with p below 0.0001. TCR abundances were normalised to the total number of TCRs sequenced per sample and were expressed as counts per million. TRAV1-2 paired with TRAJ12, TRAJ20 or TRAJ33 defined MAIT TCRs, while TRAV10 paired with TRAJ18 defined iNKT TCRs. VDJdb, accessed 1 November 2021, was searched for CMV, EBV and SARS-CoV-2 annotated TCRs, with TCRs annotated for multiple antigens excluded. Through fastp at Q25 and MiXCR, TCRdb rebuilt clones from the public reads, retaining in-frame beta chains. Each entry is one CDR3 protein sequence, shown with its most common DNA and genes. TCRdb's processing, not the authors', yielded these V and J calls. For this sample the table gives some 20,000 distinct CDR3 sequences, of which more than 5% were detected only once. The ten top clones hold over 5% of the sample.

Sequencing was carried out using whole blood. The origin of this receptor is an adult who was a healthcare worker with PCR-confirmed SARS-CoV-2 infection or an uninfected control (not recorded which). The chain is encoded by TRBV11-2 joined to TRBJ2-1; possibly the D gene is TRBD2, per 6 matching bases. CDR3 region: CASSPWGGSEQFF. The DNA sequence reads TGTGCCAGCAGCCCCTGGGGAGGCTCTGAGCAGTTCTTC. Reference TRBV11-2 and TRBJ2-1 proteins supply the regions before and after the CDR3; the full variable domain is: EAGVAQSPRYKIIEKRQSVAFWCNPISGHATLYWYQQILGQGPKLLIQFQNNGVVDDSQLPKDRFSAERLKGVDSTLKIQPAKLEDSAVYLCASSPWGGSEQFFGPGTRLTVL.